The next 13 T cell receptor beta chains were all read from a single sample in a study of shared clonotypes between healthy human individuals. It was CD45RO-negative cells, positively selected for CCR7, that made up naive CD8 cells, with terminally differentiated effector memory CD45RA+ cells excluded. Profiled with immunoSEQ multiplex PCR; TCRdb holds only in-frame clones, not every one. The sample gives millions of clones, about 93% of which show up once; under 2% is in the top ten. The sequencing sample was made of naive CD8+ T cells from PBMCs. The receptors derive from a man between 18 and 29 years old in good health. Some clones in this sample may be carry-over from other donors' samples.

The chain joins TRBV5-6 to TRBJ2-3; D assignment may be TRBD1 or TRBD2 (5 bases each). Germline V gives CDR1 SGHDT, CDR2 YYEEEE. The CDR3 spans 17 residues. Trimming pared 3 bases from V and 7 bases from J, leaving 24 bases between. As DNA, the CDR3 is TGTGCCAGCAGCTCGTCCGAACCGGGGCCCTACTCCTATACGCAGTATTTT. This codes for CASSSSEPGPYSYTQYF.

The chain couples TRBV9 to TRBJ2-7, with TRBD2 matching over 10 bases. V lost 4 bases and J lost 2; bases outside the gene matches: 3. The CDR3 is 14 amino acids. Germline CDR1 is SGDLS and CDR2 is YYNGEE. The CDR3 region is CASSLAGAPYEQYF. The CDR3 nucleotides read TGTGCCAGCAGCCTAGCGGGAGCCCCCTACGAGCAGTACTTC.

V gene TRBV18 combines with J gene TRBJ1-5; TRBD1 is a possible D gene (5 bases). The germline CDR1 and CDR2 sequences are KGHSH and LQKENI. The CDR3 loop spans 16 amino acids. V was clipped by 5 bases and J by 7 bases, with 21 bases between them. The DNA of the CDR3 is TGTGCCAGCTCATTTTCGACAGAGACCTGGGGGCAGCCCCAGCATTTT. Translating gives CASSFSTETWGQPQHF.

This rearrangement joins TRBV5-5 to TRBJ1-2; 8 bases are shared with TRBD1. In germline, CDR1 is SGHKS, CDR2 YYEKEE (reference sequence). V was pared by 0 bases and J by 7 bases, with 5 bases of the junction left unmatched. The CDR3 totals 14 residues. CDR3 amino acids: CASSLAGQGVGYTF. The CDR3, as DNA: TGTGCCAGCAGCTTGGCCGGACAGGGAGTTGGCTACACCTTC.

This chain connects TRBV28 to TRBJ2-7, with 8 bases matching TRBD1. With 6 bases clipped from V and 3 bases from J, the junction kept 10 bases outside the gene matches. CDR1 MDHEN and CDR2 SYDVKM come from the germline V gene. The CDR3 covers 15 residues. The CDR3 DNA is TGTGCCAGCAGGACAGGGGCGAGCGTTTACTACGAGCAGTACTTC. Protein: CASRTGASVYYEQYF.

Details on this clone: The same CDR3 can be traced to other DNA sequences in this sample. V is TRBV7-9 and J is TRBJ2-3, with D possibly being TRBD2 (5 bases). Germline V gene data show CDR1 as SEHNR and CDR2 as FQNEAQ (reference sequence). V was clipped by 2 bases and J by 4 bases, with 7 bases between them. The CDR3 consists of 13 residues. The CDR3 loop is CASSLRGSDTQYF. CDR3 bases: TGTGCCAGCAGCTTACGCGGGTCAGATACGCAGTATTTT.

This clone was seen once. Distinct nucleotide sequences in the sample also encode this CDR3. The rearrangement joins TRBV7-9 to TRBJ2-3, with a possible D match to TRBD2 (5 bases). The germline V gene has CDR1 SEHNR and CDR2 FQNEAQ (reference sequence). CDR3 size: 12 residues. Trimming removed 5 bases from V and 5 bases from J, with 8 bases in between. DNA for the CDR3: TGTGCCAGCAGCCCCAGCGGAGATACGCAGTATTTT. Protein: CASSPSGDTQYF.

The genes are TRBV7-9 and TRBJ1-1, with D unresolved. The germline CDR1 and CDR2 sequences are SEHNR and FQNEAQ (reference sequence). The germline V and J ends were trimmed by 1 base and 0 bases, with 9 bases remaining between them. This CDR3 comprises 15 residues. CDR3 sequence: CASSLEVFMNTEAFF. In nucleotides, the CDR3 is TGTGCCAGCAGCTTAGAGGTTTTCATGAACACTGAAGCTTTCTTT.

This clone was found once. CDR3 in amino acids: CASSLRWASGNQPQHF. The CDR3 region has the DNA TGTGCCAGCAGCTTGAGGTGGGCCTCGGGCAATCAGCCCCAGCATTTT. The rearrangement uses TRBV5-6 and TRBJ1-5; D unclear. Trimming pared 1 base from V and 2 bases from J, leaving 13 bases between. Germline CDR1 reads SGHDT; CDR2 reads YYEEEE. CDR3 length: 16 residues.

The chain recombines TRBV6-1 with TRBJ2-7; 7 positions agree with TRBD1. V was pared by 6 bases and J by 1 base, with 9 bases of the junction left unmatched. Germline CDR1 MNHNS, CDR2 SASEGT. The CDR3 sequence is 15 residues long. The chain's CDR3 is CASRTDRNPSYEQYF. The CDR3 DNA is TGTGCCAGCAGGACGGACAGGAACCCTTCCTACGAGCAGTACTTC.

This chain uses TRBV5-1 with TRBJ2-7; D could derive from TRBD1 or TRBD2 (5 bases each). The CDR3 contains 11 residues. Trimming left V 5 bases short and J 9 bases short, with 12 bases between. Germline V CDR1 and CDR2: SGHRS, YFSETQ. Here the CDR3 DNA reads TGCGCCAGCAGATCCTCGGGGACGCAGTACTTC. This gives the protein CASRSSGTQYF.

The chain is built from TRBV15 and TRBJ2-1, with TRBD1 matching over 7 bases. Per germline, CDR1 LNHNV and CDR2 YYDKDF (reference sequence). This CDR3 region has 14 residues. Trimming at V came to 2 bases and at J to 6 bases, leaving 4 bases not matched to a gene. CDR3 bases: TGTGCCACCAGCAGAAGACAGGGTTTCAATGAGCAGTTCTTC. It codes for CATSRRQGFNEQFF.

V gene TRBV27 combines with J gene TRBJ2-2, with D unclear. V shed 5 bases and J shed 0 bases, with 16 bases lying between them. Looked up from germline, CDR1 is MNHEY and CDR2 is SMNVEV (reference sequence). The CDR3 runs 17 residues. The CDR3 reads CASSPKLDLTNTGELFF. The CDR3 DNA reads as TGTGCCAGCAGTCCCAAACTCGACCTCACGAACACCGGGGAGCTGTTTTTT.